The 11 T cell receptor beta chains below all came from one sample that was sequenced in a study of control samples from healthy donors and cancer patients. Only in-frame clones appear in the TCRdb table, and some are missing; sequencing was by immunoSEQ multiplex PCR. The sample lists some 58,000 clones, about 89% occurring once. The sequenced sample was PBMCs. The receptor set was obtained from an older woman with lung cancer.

Here the CDR3 reads CASSLGGSSGNTIYF. CDR3 DNA sequence: TGTGCCAGCAGCTTGGGGGGGAGCTCTGGAAACACCATATATTTT. The V call is TRBV7-6, the J call TRBJ1-3; TRBD1 is a possible D gene (5 bases). Germline loops: CDR1 SGHVS, CDR2 FNYEAQ. Deletions cut 3 bases from V and 0 bases from J, with 9 bases between. The CDR3 extends over 15 amino acids.

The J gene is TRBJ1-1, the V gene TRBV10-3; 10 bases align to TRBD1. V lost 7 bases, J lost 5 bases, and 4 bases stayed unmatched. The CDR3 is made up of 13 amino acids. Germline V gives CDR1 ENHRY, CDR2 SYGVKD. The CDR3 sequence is CAINGQGGTEAFF. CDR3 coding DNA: TGTGCCATCAACGGACAGGGGGGGACTGAAGCTTTCTTT.

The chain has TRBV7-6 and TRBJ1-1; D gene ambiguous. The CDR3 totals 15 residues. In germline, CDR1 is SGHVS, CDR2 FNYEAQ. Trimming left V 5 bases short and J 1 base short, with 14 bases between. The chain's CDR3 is CASSPALSKNTEAFF. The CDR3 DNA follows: TGTGCCAGCAGCCCCGCCTTGAGCAAGAACACTGAAGCTTTCTTT.

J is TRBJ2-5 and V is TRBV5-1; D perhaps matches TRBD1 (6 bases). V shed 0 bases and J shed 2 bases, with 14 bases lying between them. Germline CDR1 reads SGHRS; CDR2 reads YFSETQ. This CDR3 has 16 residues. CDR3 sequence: CASSLVSTGRQETQYF. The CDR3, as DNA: TGCGCCAGCAGCTTGGTTTCGACAGGTCGTCAAGAGACCCAGTACTTC.

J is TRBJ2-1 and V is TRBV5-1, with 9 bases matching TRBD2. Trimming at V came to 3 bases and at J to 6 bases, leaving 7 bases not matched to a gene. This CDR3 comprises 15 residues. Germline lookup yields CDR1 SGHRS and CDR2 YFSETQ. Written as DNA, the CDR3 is TGCGCCAGCAGCTCCGGAGGGACTAGCCTCAATGAGCAGTTCTTC. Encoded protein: CASSSGGTSLNEQFF. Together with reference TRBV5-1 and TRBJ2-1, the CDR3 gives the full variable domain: KAGVTQTPRYLIKTRGQQVTLSCSPISGHRSVSWYQQTPGQGLQFLFEYFSETQRNKGNFPGRFSGRQFSNSRSEMNVSTLELGDSALYLCASSSGGTSLNEQFFGPGTRLTVL.

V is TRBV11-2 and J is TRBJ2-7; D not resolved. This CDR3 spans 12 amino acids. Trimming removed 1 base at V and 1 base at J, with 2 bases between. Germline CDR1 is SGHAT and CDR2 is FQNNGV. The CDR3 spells CASSLGSYEQYF. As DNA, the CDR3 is TGTGCCAGCAGCTTAGGGTCCTACGAGCAGTACTTC.

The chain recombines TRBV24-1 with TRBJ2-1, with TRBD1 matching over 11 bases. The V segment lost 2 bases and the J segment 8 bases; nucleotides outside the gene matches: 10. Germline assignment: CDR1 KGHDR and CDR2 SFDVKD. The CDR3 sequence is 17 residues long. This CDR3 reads CATSDSLRGTGGDEQFF. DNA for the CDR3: TGTGCCACCAGTGATTCCCTTCGGGGGACAGGGGGAGATGAGCAGTTCTTC.

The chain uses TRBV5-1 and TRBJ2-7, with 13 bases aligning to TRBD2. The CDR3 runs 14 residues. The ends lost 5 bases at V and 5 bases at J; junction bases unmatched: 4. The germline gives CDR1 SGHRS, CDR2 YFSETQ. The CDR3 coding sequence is TGCGCCAGCAGACCCGGGACTAGCGGGAACGAGCAGTACTTC. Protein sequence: CASRPGTSGNEQYF.

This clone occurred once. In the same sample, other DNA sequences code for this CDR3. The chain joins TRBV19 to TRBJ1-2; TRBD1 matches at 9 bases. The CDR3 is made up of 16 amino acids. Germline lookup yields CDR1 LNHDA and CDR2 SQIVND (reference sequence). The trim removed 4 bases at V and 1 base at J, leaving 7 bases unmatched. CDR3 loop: CASSTRTGASNYGYTF. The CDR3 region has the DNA TGTGCCAGTAGTACCCGGACAGGGGCGAGTAACTATGGCTACACCTTC.

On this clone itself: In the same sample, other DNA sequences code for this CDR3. The chain's CDR3 is CASSGRGRGYTF. CDR3 bases: TGTGCCAGCAGTGGGAGGGGGCGGGGCTACACCTTC. The genes are TRBV2 and TRBJ1-2, with 7 nucleotides matching TRBD1. Germline assignment: CDR1 SNHLY and CDR2 FYNNEI. This CDR3 region has 12 residues. V gave up 4 bases and J gave up 8 bases; unmatched junction bases: 4. Filled out from reference TRBV2 and TRBJ1-2, the complete variable domain reads EPEVTQTPSHQVTQMGQEVILRCVPISNHLYFYWYRQILGQKVEFLVSFYNNEISEKSEIFDDQFSVERPDGSNFTLKIRSTKLEDSAMYFCASSGRGRGYTFGSGTRLTVV.

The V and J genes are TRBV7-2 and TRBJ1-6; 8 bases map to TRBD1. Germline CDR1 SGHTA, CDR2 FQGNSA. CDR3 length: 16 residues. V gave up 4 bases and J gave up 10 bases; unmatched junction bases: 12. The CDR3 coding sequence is TGTGCCAGCAGCTCCACAGGGGGAGAGTCTGGCTCACCCCTCCACTTT. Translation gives CASSSTGGESGSPLHF.